Listed here are 20 T cell receptor beta chains from one sample, sequenced in a study of CXCR3-negative and CXCR3-positive naive CD8 T cells. TRB cDNA was prepared as libraries by UMI-labeled 5' RACE. TCRdb reprocessed the 5' RACE reads and reports one entry per CDR3 protein, with no DNA. Reported are 84,000 or so distinct CDR3 sequences; the ten largest clones contain approximately 0.67%. For these receptors, no antigen is known. General study points: Against CXCR3-negative naive cells, CXCR3-positive naive cells showed more hydrophobic TRB CDR3s.

The sequenced sample consisted of naive CXCR3+ CD8+ T cells from blood. Subset given: CD45RO-CCR7+CD27+CD95- naive CD8+ T cells expressing CXCR3 (TNR3+). The source of these receptors is a human donor in good health. Some clones in this sample may be carry-over from other donors' samples.

The chain employs TRBV4-1 and TRBJ2-7. Germline-derived CDR1 and CDR2 are MGHRA and YSYEKL. The CDR3 has 12 amino acids. CDR3 sequence: CASSQEVNEQYF.

The genes are TRBV27 and TRBJ1-5. Germline-derived CDR1 and CDR2 are MNHEY and SMNVEV (reference sequence). This CDR3 contains 14 residues. The CDR3 protein is CASSLFAGGQPQHF.

The chain has TRBV19 and TRBJ1-1; TCRdb calls TRBD1, which cannot be checked without DNA. Germline V gene lookup returns CDR1 LNHDA and CDR2 SQIVND (reference sequence). The CDR3 has 15 residues. Here the CDR3 reads CASSMGGPPLTEAFF.

The rearrangement uses TRBV5-1 and TRBJ2-7; there is no DNA to check the TCRdb D call of TRBD1. The CDR3 extends over 17 amino acids. The V gene's germline CDR1 is SGHRS and CDR2 YFSETQ. The CDR3 loop is CASSSLDIQMGTYEQYF.

The chain joins TRBV28 to TRBJ2-1; TCRdb names TRBD1, which stays unverified in the absence of DNA. Germline V gene data show CDR1 as MDHEN and CDR2 as SYDVKM. The CDR3 covers 12 residues. The CDR3 protein is CASSYTGLEQFF.

V is TRBV7-6 and J is TRBJ2-7; TCRdb outputs TRBD2, but without DNA this stays unchecked. CDR3 length: 15 residues. Germline-derived CDR1 and CDR2 are SGHVS and FNYEAQ. The CDR3 region is CASSPTSGDLLEQYF. Full variable domain (rest looked up from reference TRBV7-6 and TRBJ2-7): GAGVSQSPRYKVTKRGQDVALRCDPISGHVSLYWYRQALGQGPEFLTYFNYEAQQDKSGLPNDRFSAERPEGSISTLTIQRTEQRDSAMYRCASSPTSGDLLEQYFGPGTRLTVT.

The chain employs TRBV27 and TRBJ2-7; TCRdb indicates TRBD1, and absent DNA this call remains unverified. The V gene's germline CDR1 is MNHEY and CDR2 SMNVEV (reference sequence). CDR3 size: 13 residues. The CDR3 here is CASSTDRPYEQYF.

V and J are TRBV15 and TRBJ2-7; TCRdb returns TRBD1, unconfirmable since there is no DNA. There are 15 residues in the CDR3. Germline V gene lookup returns CDR1 LNHNV and CDR2 YYDKDF (reference sequence). CDR3 sequence: CATSSGGTGIYEQYF.

The chain employs TRBV15 and TRBJ2-1; TCRdb's D gene call, TRBD2, goes unchecked for lack of DNA. Germline values: CDR1 LNHNV, CDR2 YYDKDF (reference sequence). The CDR3 loop spans 17 amino acids. The CDR3 loop reads CATSSTAKTSNRIEQFF.

This chain joins TRBV2 and TRBJ2-1; TCRdb's D call of TRBD1 is untestable without DNA. This CDR3 spans 12 amino acids. Germline CDR1 is SNHLY and CDR2 is FYNNEI. The CDR3 sequence: CASSLGPEGEFF.

The V gene is TRBV7-7, the J gene TRBJ1-6; TCRdb's D gene call, TRBD1, goes unchecked for lack of DNA. The CDR3 sequence is 16 residues long. Germline values: CDR1 SSHAT, CDR2 FNYEAQ (reference sequence). The CDR3 protein is CASSLVGRLYNSPLHF.

The V and J genes are TRBV4-2 and TRBJ1-1. This CDR3 is 16 amino acids long. CDR1 LGHNA and CDR2 YNFKEQ come from the germline V gene. The CDR3: CASSQDLIDLYTEAFF.

V usage is TRBV23-1 and J usage is TRBJ2-2; there is no DNA to check the TCRdb D call of TRBD1. Being an ORF, TRBV23-1 has a function that is uncertain. The CDR3 loop spans 22 amino acids. The CDR3 sequence: CASSQSLPGGAPRVENTGELFF.

The chain links TRBV27 to TRBJ2-1; without DNA, the TCRdb call of TRBD1 cannot be checked. CDR1 is MNHEY and CDR2 is SMNVEV in the germline V gene (reference sequence). The CDR3 sequence is 15 residues long. The CDR3 sequence: CASSLSGTFNGEQFF.

The chain combines TRBV29-1 with TRBJ2-3; the TCRdb call, TRBD1, lacks DNA for checking. Germline V gene sequence: CDR1 SQVTM, CDR2 ANQGSEA. The length of the CDR3 is 12 residues. The CDR3 sequence: CSAATGVDTQYF.

The chain recombines TRBV29-1 with TRBJ1-2. Germline CDR1 SQVTM, CDR2 ANQGSEA. The length of the CDR3 is 14 residues. This CDR3 reads CSVDSTAANYGYTF. The full variable domain, in which reference TRBV29-1 and TRBJ1-2 provide the parts outside the CDR3, is SAVISQKPSRDICQRGTSLTIQCQVDSQVTMMFWYRQQPGQSLTLIATANQGSEATYESGFVIDKFPISRPNLTFSTLTVSNMSPEDSSIYLCSVDSTAANYGYTFGSGTRLTVV.

This sequence joins TRBV5-4 and TRBJ1-1; TCRdb designates TRBD1, a call that cannot be tested without DNA. The CDR3 consists of 14 residues. Germline CDR1 SGHNT, CDR2 YYREEE (reference sequence). The CDR3 is CASRPGTPDTEAFF.

The genes are TRBV5-5 and TRBJ2-1; the D call of TRBD1 rests on TCRdb alone, since no DNA is present to check it. CDR1 is SGHKS and CDR2 is YYEKEE in the germline V gene (reference sequence). The CDR3 spans 12 residues. CDR3 sequence: CASRTANNEQFF.

CDR3 loop: CAWSPGATYEQYF. The gene calls are TRBV30 and TRBJ2-7; the TCRdb D gene call, TRBD1, has no DNA to confirm it. The V gene's germline CDR1 is GTSNPN and CDR2 SVGIG (reference sequence). The CDR3 is 13 residues long.

This chain joins TRBV6-6 and TRBJ2-7; TCRdb's assignment of TRBD1 cannot be checked, as there is no DNA. Germline V gene sequence: CDR1 MNHNY, CDR2 SVGAGI (reference sequence). This CDR3 region has 14 residues. The CDR3 loop reads CASSSANREHEQYF.